Following are 19 T cell receptor beta chains from one sample sequenced in a study of T cell responses to AZD1222 COVID-19 vaccine. Assay: immunoSEQ multiplex PCR; the TCRdb copy retains only in-frame clones and omits some. The table includes over 65,000 clones, about nine tenths detected once. The specimen was peripheral blood, collected on day 0 of AZD1222 vaccination. All receptors derive from an adult in good health.

This chain links TRBV5-1 with TRBJ1-5; the D is unclear. Trimming removed 0 bases at V and 1 base at J, with 11 bases between. CDR3 length: 16 amino acids. CDR1 SGHRS and CDR2 YFSETQ come from the germline V gene. The CDR3 DNA reads as TGCGCCAGCAGCTTGGAACCTAGGGAAAGCAATCAGCCCCAGCATTTT. Translating it yields CASSLEPRESNQPQHF.

The chain links TRBV19 to TRBJ2-3; D assignment may be TRBD1 or TRBD2 (7 bases each). From germline, CDR1 is LNHDA and CDR2 SQIVND (reference sequence). V shed 7 bases and J shed 6 bases, with 17 bases lying between them. The CDR3 has 14 amino acids. CDR3 region: CASMREGASDTQYF. The CDR3 DNA sequence: TGTGCCAGTATGAGGGAGGGGGCATCGGATACGCAGTATTTT.

This clone appeared a few times. The chain carries TRBV9 and TRBJ2-1; D may be TRBD2 (6 bases). From germline, CDR1 is SGDLS and CDR2 YYNGEE. V was pared by 0 bases and J by 1 base, with 17 bases between. The CDR3 runs 18 residues. The CDR3: CASSVGLRTILSYNEQFF. The DNA for the CDR3 is TGTGCCAGCAGCGTAGGGCTGCGGACTATCCTTTCCTACAATGAGCAGTTCTTC.

V usage is TRBV3-1 (or the pseudogene TRBV3-2) and J usage is TRBJ2-3; 14 bases align to TRBD2. In germline, CDR1 is LGHDT, CDR2 YNNKEL (reference sequence). The CDR3 is 16 amino acids. V lost 4 bases to trimming and J lost 3 bases; unmatched junction nucleotides: 3. CDR3 protein: CASSPGTSGGTDTQYF. For the CDR3, the DNA is TGTGCCAGCAGCCCTGGGACTAGCGGGGGTACAGATACGCAGTATTTT.

CDR3 protein: CASRQYRGTNSPLHF. In DNA, the CDR3 is TGTGCCAGCAGACAATACAGGGGCACTAATTCACCCCTCCACTTT. This chain links TRBV28 with TRBJ1-6; 7 bases line up with TRBD1. From germline, CDR1 is MDHEN and CDR2 SYDVKM. The CDR3 length is 15 residues. V trimming: 6 bases; J trimming: 6 bases; junction bases outside the gene matches: 8.

J is TRBJ2-1 and V is TRBV7-6; D is unresolved. The length of the CDR3 is 13 residues. V was pared by 10 bases and J by 4 bases, with 14 bases between. From germline, CDR1 is SGHVS and CDR2 FNYEAQ. The CDR3 DNA sequence: TGTGCCACGGCCCAGGTGCAATACAATGAGCAGTTCTTC. Translating gives CATAQVQYNEQFF. The full variable domain, its missing parts supplied by reference TRBV7-6 and TRBJ2-1, is GAGVSQSPRYKVTKRGQDVALRCDPISGHVSLYWYRQALGQGPEFLTYFNYEAQQDKSGLPNDRFSAERPEGSISTLTIQRTEQRDSAMYRCATAQVQYNEQFFGPGTRLTVL.

This clone was observed a single time. This rearrangement joins TRBV4-1 to TRBJ2-4, with D uncertain. CDR1 and CDR2 from the germline V gene are MGHRA and YSYEKL. The ends were cut back, 0 bases at V and 0 bases at J, with 15 bases in the middle. The CDR3 consists of 18 residues. The CDR3 region is CASSQDLLDGLAKNIQYF. Here the CDR3 DNA reads TGCGCCAGCAGCCAAGATCTCCTCGACGGGTTAGCCAAAAACATTCAGTACTTC.

The V call is TRBV7-3, the J call TRBJ2-7; either TRBD1 or TRBD2 may supply D (6 bases each). Germline V gene sequence: CDR1 SGHTA, CDR2 FQGTGA. Trimming removed 6 bases at V and 3 bases at J, with 15 bases between. This CDR3 is built from 14 residues. In nucleotides, the CDR3 is TGTGCCAGCAGGTATACGGGGGCTAGCTACGAGCAGTACTTC. This gives the protein CASRYTGASYEQYF.

This chain connects TRBV9 to TRBJ1-1; D is unresolved. CDR1 SGDLS and CDR2 YYNGEE come from the germline V gene. Between the trimmed V and J ends, which lost 0 bases and 0 bases, there was a span of 3 bases. This CDR3 spans 13 amino acids. The CDR3 region is CASSVDLNTEAFF. The CDR3 DNA is TGTGCCAGCAGCGTAGACCTGAACACTGAAGCTTTCTTT.

The chain links TRBV28 to TRBJ1-1, with TRBD1 matching 8 bases. Trimming took 6 bases from V and 8 from J; bases not matched to a gene: 11. The length of the CDR3 is 14 residues. Germline V gene sequence: CDR1 MDHEN, CDR2 SYDVKM. CDR3 DNA: TGTGCCAGCAGACGTATGGACAGGGCAAGCGAAGCTTTCTTT. It specifies CASRRMDRASEAFF.

The chain uses TRBV9 and TRBJ2-1, with D perhaps being TRBD1 or TRBD2 (6 bases each). Germline CDR1 SGDLS, CDR2 YYNGEE. CDR3 length: 15 amino acids. V was trimmed by 3 bases and J by 4 bases, leaving 14 bases between them. The CDR3 is CASSEGDSRYNEQFF. CDR3 coding DNA: TGTGCCAGCAGCGAGGGGGACTCGAGATACAATGAGCAGTTCTTC.

This chain uses TRBV11-3 with TRBJ1-1; no firm D call. Germline CDR1 and CDR2: SGHNT and YENEEA. This CDR3 is 13 amino acids long. The V and J ends lost 5 bases and 0 bases respectively, with 7 bases between them. The CDR3 reads CASSDNLNTEAFF. The DNA of the CDR3 is TGTGCCAGCAGCGATAACCTGAACACTGAAGCTTTCTTT.

This chain uses TRBV7-2 with TRBJ2-7, with 7 bases matching TRBD2. The germline gives CDR1 SGHTA, CDR2 FQGNSA. J was trimmed by 2 bases and V by 2 bases; bases with no gene match: 3. CDR3 length: 14 residues. The CDR3 here is CASSLSGTTYEQYF. The CDR3 region has the DNA TGTGCCAGCAGCTTATCTGGGACTACCTACGAGCAGTACTTC.

This chain links TRBV9 with TRBJ2-6; maybe TRBD2 (5 bases). CDR3 size: 17 residues. Germline CDR1 SGDLS, CDR2 YYNGEE. V lost 2 bases and J 0 bases, leaving 12 bases between the germline ends. The CDR3 DNA is TGTGCCAGCAGCGTGCTAGCCTCAAACTCTGGGGCCAACGTCCTGACTTTC. Translating it yields CASSVLASNSGANVLTF.

The V gene is TRBV6-5, the J gene TRBJ1-2; 10 positions agree with TRBD1. The V gene end was trimmed by 5 bases and the J gene end by 5 bases; junction bases not matched to a gene: 8. This CDR3 comprises 15 residues. Germline-derived CDR1 and CDR2 are MNHEY and SVGAGI. The CDR3 sequence is CASSRTGTGVYGYTF. The CDR3 DNA reads TGTGCCAGCAGTCGCACCGGGACAGGGGTATATGGCTACACCTTC.

This chain connects TRBV4-3 to TRBJ1-1; possibly TRBD1 for D (5 bases). The CDR3 consists of 13 residues. The V gene's germline CDR1 is LGHNA and CDR2 YSLEER. Trimming removed 3 bases from V and 3 bases from J, with 8 bases in between. The CDR3 sequence: CASSHGADTEAFF. CDR3 nucleotide sequence: TGCGCCAGCAGCCATGGGGCGGACACTGAAGCTTTCTTT.

The gene calls are TRBV7-2 and TRBJ1-5; D is unresolved. CDR1 and CDR2 from the germline V gene are SGHTA and FQGNSA. The CDR3 sequence is 11 residues long. Trimming removed 5 bases from V and 14 bases from J, with 13 bases in between. CDR3 region: CASSADGREHF. The DNA of the CDR3 is TGTGCCAGCAGCGCCGACGGTCGGGAGCATTTT.

The chain recombines TRBV12-3 or TRBV12-4 with TRBJ1-6; D remains ambiguous. Deletions cut 8 bases from V and 5 bases from J, with 7 bases between. This CDR3 is 12 amino acids long. The CDR3 DNA is TGTGCCAGCCGCAAGGATAATTCACCCCTCCACTTT. Residues: CASRKDNSPLHF.

This clone appeared a few times. The chain recombines TRBV2 with TRBJ2-7, with a possible D match to TRBD1 (6 bases). Germline CDR1 is SNHLY and CDR2 is FYNNEI. The CDR3 contains 12 residues. V lost 6 bases to trimming and J lost 3 bases, with 9 bases between them. CDR3 amino acids: CASRDSDYEQYF. In nucleotides, the CDR3 is TGTGCCAGCAGGGACAGCGACTACGAGCAGTACTTC.